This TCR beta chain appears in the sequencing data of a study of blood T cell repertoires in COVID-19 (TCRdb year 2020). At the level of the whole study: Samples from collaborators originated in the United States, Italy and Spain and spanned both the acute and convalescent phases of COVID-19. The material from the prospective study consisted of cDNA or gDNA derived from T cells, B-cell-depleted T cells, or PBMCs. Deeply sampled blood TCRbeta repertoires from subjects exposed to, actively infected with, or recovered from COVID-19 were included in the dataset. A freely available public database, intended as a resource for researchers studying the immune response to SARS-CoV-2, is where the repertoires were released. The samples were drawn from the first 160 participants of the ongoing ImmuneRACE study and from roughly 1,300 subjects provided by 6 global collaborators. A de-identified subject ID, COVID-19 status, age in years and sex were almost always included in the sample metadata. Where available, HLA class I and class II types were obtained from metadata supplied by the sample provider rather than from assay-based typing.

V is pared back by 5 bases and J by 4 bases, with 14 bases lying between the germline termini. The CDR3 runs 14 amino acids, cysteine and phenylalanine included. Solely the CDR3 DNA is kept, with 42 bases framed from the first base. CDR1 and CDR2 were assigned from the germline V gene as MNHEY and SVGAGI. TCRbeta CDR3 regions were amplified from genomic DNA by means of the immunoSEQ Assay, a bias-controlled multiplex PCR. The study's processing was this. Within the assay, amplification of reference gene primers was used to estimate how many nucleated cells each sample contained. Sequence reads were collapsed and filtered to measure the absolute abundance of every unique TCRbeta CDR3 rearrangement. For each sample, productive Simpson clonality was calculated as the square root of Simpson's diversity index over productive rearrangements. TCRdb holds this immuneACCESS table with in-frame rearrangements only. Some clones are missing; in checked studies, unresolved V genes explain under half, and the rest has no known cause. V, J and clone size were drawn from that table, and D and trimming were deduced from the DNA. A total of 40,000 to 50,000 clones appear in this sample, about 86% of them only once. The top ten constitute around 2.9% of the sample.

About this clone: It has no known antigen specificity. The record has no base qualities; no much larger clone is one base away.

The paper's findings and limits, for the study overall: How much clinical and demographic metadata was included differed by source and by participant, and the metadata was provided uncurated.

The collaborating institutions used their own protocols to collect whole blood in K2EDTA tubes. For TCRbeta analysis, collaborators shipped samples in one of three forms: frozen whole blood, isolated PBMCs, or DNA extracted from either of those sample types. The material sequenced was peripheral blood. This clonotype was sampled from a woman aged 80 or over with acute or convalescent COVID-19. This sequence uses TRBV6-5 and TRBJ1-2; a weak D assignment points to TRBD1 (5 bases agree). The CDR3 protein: CASSTGHNTYGYTF. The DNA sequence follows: TGTGCCAGCAGTACCGGACATAACACCTATGGCTACACCTTC.